This TCR beta chain was observed in a study of siplizumab effects on memory and regulatory T cells. Study information: Researchers set up mixed lymphocyte reactions in pairs, giving siplizumab at roughly 1 ug/mL or leaving out drug.

This clone was observed a handful of times. The antigen is not known. Data came from immunoSEQ multiplex PCR; TCRdb stores just in-frame clones and leaves some out. The repertoire holds around 18,000 clones, around half seen once, with 4% to 6% in the top ten. The cells of the mixed lymphocyte reaction underwent a roughly 6-day coculture at 37°C. Study-level findings and limits: Researchers could not give a naive or memory phenotype to roughly 75-95% of proliferating CD4+ or CD8+ clones. Naive T cells apparently outstripped memory cells in diversity and seemed major alloresponse contributors.

CDR1 LNHDA and CDR2 SQIVND come from the germline V gene (reference sequence). Trimming cost V 6 bases and J 2 bases; bases outside gene matches: 3. This CDR3 has 14 amino acids. The sample taken for sequencing was CFSE-low (dividing) CD4+ T cells sorted from an allogeneic mixed lymphocyte reaction. This clonotype originated in a human donor in good health; the cells came from an allogeneic mixed lymphocyte reaction. The chain couples TRBV19 to TRBJ2-2, with 7 bases aligning to TRBD2. This chain's CDR3 is CASRTGGNTGELFF. CDR3 nucleotides: TGTGCCAGTAGGACGGGGGGTAACACCGGGGAGCTGTTTTTT.